This T cell receptor (beta chain) originates from a study of shared clonotypes between healthy human individuals (dated by TCRdb to the early 2020s). Background on the whole study: The cohort included three men and two women between 18 and 49 years of age. To increase sequencing depth and limit assay-specific biases, TCR repertoire library preparation and sequencing were carried out by different laboratories using diverse techniques. To estimate repertoire size and how much clonotypes are shared between individuals, the study performed deep sequencing of blood TCR repertoires from a few healthy adults. Per donor, leukapheresis produced somewhere between about 0.85 and 9.5 billion PBMCs. For each donor, three plates each were used for CD4 naive and CD4 memory, two plates were used for CD8 naive, and one plate was used for CD8 memory. Paper-wide results and their limitations: Only blood was sampled, and tissue TCR repertoires likely differ from those in blood. Based on pairwise subsampling, the degree of clonotype sharing among donors was expected to be affected by sequencing depth. Naive subsets generally had larger estimated clonotype richness than memory subsets did. Because the study included a small number of donors, the genetic and exposure-history diversity represented was limited. When four donors were compared, the shared fraction of clonotypes was about 5% for naive CD4, approximately 3.5% for naive CD8, about 2.5% for memory CD4, and 0.4% for memory CD8. Even with the large sequencing depth, rarefaction of the sorted-subset datasets indicated that sequencing was incomplete. Compared with non-shared clonotypes, the clonotypes found in all four sorted-subset donors had higher generation probabilities.

TCR CDR3 regions were amplified from genomic DNA by multiplex PCR using the deep immunoSEQ assay. For each cell subset, the extracted genomic DNA was distributed evenly across all wells of several immunoSEQ 96-well plates, and each plate served as one replicate. For sorted subsets, each replicate PCR was loaded with 200 ng genomic DNA, equivalent to 25,000 to 35,000 T cell genomes. Purified libraries were measured with a Qubit 3.0 fluorometer, size-checked on a Bioanalyzer 2100, and measured again with the KAPA Library Quantification kit. Every immunoSEQ 96-well plate was sequenced on a separate single-read 150-cycle Illumina NextSeq 550 flow cell. In the source study's methods: Because only junctional sequences without quality scores were contained in the immunoSEQ output, filtering matching that applied to full-length reads could not be performed. Sequences were annotated with PyIR, a Python wrapper for IgBLAST v1.9, using IMGT germline references to assign V/J genes and CDR3. Reads were removed for weak V/J assignments (E-value above 1e-6), missing CDR3, stop codons, out-of-frame junctions, or ambiguous translated residues. V3J clonotypes were defined as sequences sharing the same inferred V gene, J gene, and CDR3 amino acid sequence. The percentage overlap between two repertoires was calculated by dividing the number of shared unique clonotypes by the size of the smaller repertoire. Three approaches were used to assess repertoire richness: RTK rarefaction, the Chao1 estimator, and Recon v2.1 estimates of unobserved clonotypes. OLGA was used to compute generation probabilities for all TCRbeta clonotypes that the gDNA method yielded from a few donors. The immuneACCESS repertoire file appears here via TCRdb, limited to in-frame rearrangements. These files lack a portion of the clones; in checked studies, under half of the deficit traces to unresolved V genes, and the cause of the others is not known. That table furnishes V, J and clone size, whereas the DNA furnished D and trimming. This sample holds over 1.4 million clones; approximately 97% were observed only once. The ten largest clones represent approximately 1% of the sample.

Donors were healthy HIV-negative adults with no recently reported acute infections or vaccinations. All donors were Caucasian adults living in Nashville, Tennessee, USA. CD4+ T cells were enriched through magnetic negative selection, after which naive cells were positively selected on CD45RA and the remaining negative fraction served as the memory subset. After blood collection by leukapheresis, PBMCs were isolated using Ficoll-Histopaque density gradient centrifugation and then cryopreserved in the vapor phase of liquid nitrogen. Analytical flow cytometry was used to check the purity and quantity of every magnetically sorted T cell population. Each sorted fraction had its genomic DNA isolated and then quantified by UV absorbance on a Nanodrop 2000c. Note on this clone: Its antigen is currently not known. Within one base of it there is no much larger clone, and no base qualities were kept.

The germline V and J ends show losses of 7 bases and 0 bases respectively, and no gene match explains 5 bases of the junction. From the germline V gene, CDR1 is SNHLY and CDR2 is FYNNEI. The CDR3 numbers 15 residues from cysteine through phenylalanine. CDR3 DNA only is kept here, 45 bases in frame from base 1. The sequence was obtained from a man aged 25-40 years in good health. The chain joins TRBV2 to TRBJ2-2; 7 middle bases align to TRBD1. Sequenced: naive CD4+ T cells sorted from blood. The sample's cell subset or site label, in plain terms: CD45RA+ positively selected. The CDR3 corresponds to CASKLDRSNTGELFF. The bases are TGTGCCAGCAAATTGGACAGGTCGAACACCGGGGAGCTGTTTTTT.